Shown below are 24 T cell receptor beta chains from a single sample sequenced in a study of T cell changes during pregnancy in multiple sclerosis. Only in-frame clones appear in the TCRdb table, and some are missing; sequencing was by immunoSEQ multiplex PCR. Here the sample spans some 55,000 clones, 91% being singletons. This specimen was peripheral blood, taken after pregnancy. The source is a female donor in good health, enrolled as a control in a pregnancy study.

The chain employs TRBV6-6 and TRBJ1-6; D is perhaps TRBD1 (6 bases). Trimming took 0 bases from V and 5 from J, leaving 8 bases between them. The germline V gene has CDR1 MNHNY and CDR2 SVGAGI (reference sequence). There are 15 residues in the CDR3. Written as DNA, the CDR3 is TGTGCCAGCAGTTACTCGGCAGGGGATAATTCACCCCTCCACTTT. It is translated as CASSYSAGDNSPLHF.

The chain has TRBV18 and TRBJ1-1; D possibly corresponds to TRBD1 (6 bases). The CDR3 spans 14 residues. Between the trimmed V and J ends, which lost 1 base and 1 base, there was a span of 7 bases. Germline V gives CDR1 KGHSH, CDR2 LQKENI. CDR3 residues: CASSPQGQNTEAFF. CDR3 DNA sequence: TGTGCCAGCTCACCACAGGGACAGAACACTGAAGCTTTCTTT. The complete variable domain, with remaining parts taken from reference TRBV18 and TRBJ1-1, reads NAGVMQNPRHLVRRRGQEARLRCSPMKGHSHVYWYRQLPEEGLKFMVYLQKENIIDESGMPKERFSAEFPKEGPSILRIQQVVRGDSAAYFCASSPQGQNTEAFFGQGTRLTVV.

The J gene is TRBJ2-7, the V gene TRBV18; no reliable D call. The CDR3 has 12 amino acids. In germline, CDR1 is KGHSH, CDR2 LQKENI. The V gene lost 2 bases and the J gene lost 3 bases, with 5 bases spanning the gap. CDR3: CASSPAGYEQYF. The CDR3 DNA follows: TGTGCCAGCTCACCAGCCGGCTACGAGCAGTACTTC.

The chain links TRBV7-2 to TRBJ1-2; 12 nucleotides align to TRBD1. CDR3 length equals 15 residues. The trim removed 8 bases at V and 3 bases at J, leaving 7 bases unmatched. Germline lookup yields CDR1 SGHTA and CDR2 FQGNSA. The DNA of the CDR3 is TGTGCCAGCGGAGGGGACAGGGGGCGGTACTATGGCTACACCTTC. It encodes CASGGDRGRYYGYTF.

The J gene is TRBJ2-3, the V gene TRBV25-1, with unresolved D. Germline V gives CDR1 MGHDK, CDR2 SYGVNS. CDR3 length: 16 amino acids. V gave up 1 base and J gave up 1 base, with 12 bases separating them. CDR3 sequence: CASSESARVGTDTQYF. CDR3 nucleotides: TGTGCCAGCAGTGAATCTGCCCGAGTGGGCACAGATACGCAGTATTTT.

A few counts support this clone. The chain recombines TRBV5-1 with TRBJ2-2, with a weak D call TRBD2 (6 bases). The germline V and J ends were trimmed by 7 bases and 4 bases, with 14 bases remaining between them. The length of the CDR3 is 14 residues. In germline, CDR1 is SGHRS, CDR2 YFSETQ. The CDR3 DNA is TGCGCCAGCGGGACTGCTGGGGCCACCGGGGAGCTGTTTTTT. The encoded protein is CASGTAGATGELFF.

V usage is TRBV6-5 and J usage is TRBJ2-7; D is unclear. The CDR3 totals 12 residues. Germline CDR1 is MNHEY and CDR2 is SVGAGI. V gave up 5 bases and J gave up 5 bases, with 10 bases separating them. CDR3 in DNA: TGTGCCAGCAGTCGCGGAATCGACGAGCAGTACTTC. Translated: CASSRGIDEQYF.

J is TRBJ1-3 and V is TRBV19; the D gene is possibly TRBD1 (6 bases). Per the germline V gene, CDR1 is LNHDA and CDR2 is SQIVND (reference sequence). This CDR3 is 16 amino acids long. V lost 4 bases and J 1 base, leaving 14 bases between the germline ends. CDR3 sequence (DNA): TGTGCCAGTAGTAGAGTCGGGGGGGCTTCTGGAAACACCATATATTTT. Translated, it gives CASSRVGGASGNTIYF. The full variable domain, in which reference TRBV19 and TRBJ1-3 provide the parts outside the CDR3, is DGGITQSPKYLFRKEGQNVTLSCEQNLNHDAMYWYRQDPGQGLRLIYYSQIVNDFQKGDIAEGYSVSREKKESFPLTVTSAQKNPTAFYLCASSRVGGASGNTIYFGEGSWLTVV.

This rearrangement joins TRBV19 to TRBJ1-1; D remains unclear. The CDR3 has 15 residues. Germline CDR1 reads LNHDA; CDR2 reads SQIVND (reference sequence). Trimming removed 4 bases from V and 2 bases from J, with 14 bases in between. The CDR3 protein is CASSTSVQSNTEAFF. The CDR3 DNA sequence: TGTGCCAGTAGTACCTCGGTACAGAGTAACACTGAAGCTTTCTTT.

The genes are TRBV18 and TRBJ2-1; D is unclear. Looked up from germline, CDR1 is KGHSH and CDR2 is LQKENI. The CDR3 spans 15 residues. The V and J ends lost 3 bases and 4 bases respectively, with 13 bases between them. CDR3 in DNA: TGTGCCAGCTCACCGGGCTGGAAAACTTACAATGAGCAGTTCTTC. Its translation: CASSPGWKTYNEQFF.

The gene calls are TRBV28 and TRBJ1-1; perhaps TRBD1 as D (6 bases). The CDR3 runs 14 residues. From germline, CDR1 is MDHEN and CDR2 SYDVKM. V lost 4 bases and J 3 bases, leaving 12 bases between the germline ends. CDR3 loop: CASSWTASDTEAFF. DNA for the CDR3: TGTGCCAGCAGTTGGACAGCGAGCGACACTGAAGCTTTCTTT.

The rearrangement joins TRBV6-9 to TRBJ2-7, with TRBD1 identical over 8 bases. V trimming: 5 bases; J trimming: 2 bases; junction bases outside the gene matches: 14. The CDR3 length is 17 residues. The V gene's germline CDR1 is MNHGY and CDR2 SVAAGI. In DNA form, the CDR3 reads TGTGCCAGCAGTCAATCCGGGACAGGAGAATTTCCCTACGAGCAGTACTTC. It translates to CASSQSGTGEFPYEQYF.

The chain couples TRBV7-8 to TRBJ2-7, with D perhaps TRBD2 (7 bases). Trimming stripped 0 bases from V and 6 bases from J, with 15 bases between. CDR3 size: 15 residues. Germline CDR1 is SGHVS and CDR2 is FQNEAQ. CDR3 in DNA: TGTGCCAGCAGCTTAGCCCCTGCGGGGGCGCGCGAGCAGTACTTC. Translation: CASSLAPAGAREQYF. Drawing the rest from reference TRBV7-8 and TRBJ2-7, the complete variable domain is GAGVSQSPRYKVAKRGQDVALRCDPISGHVSLFWYQQALGQGPEFLTYFQNEAQLDKSGLPSDRFFAERPEGSVSTLKIQRTQQEDSAVYLCASSLAPAGAREQYFGPGTRLTVT.

This clone showed up just a few times. The chain employs TRBV7-9 and TRBJ1-6; no reliable D call. The CDR3 is made up of 12 amino acids. The germline V and J ends were trimmed by 2 bases and 7 bases, with 3 bases remaining between them. From germline, CDR1 is SEHNR and CDR2 FQNEAQ (reference sequence). CDR3 amino acids: CASSLQNSPLHF. In DNA form, the CDR3 reads TGTGCCAGCAGCTTACAGAATTCACCCCTCCACTTT.

The V and J genes are TRBV13 and TRBJ2-7; the match to TRBD1 covers 7 bases. Germline V lookup: CDR1 PRHDT, CDR2 FYEKMQ (reference sequence). The length of the CDR3 is 14 residues. The junction had 6 bases not matched to a gene; V was cut back by 5 bases and J by 2 bases. This CDR3 reads CASSTGTAPYEQYF. The CDR3 DNA is TGTGCCAGCAGCACGGGGACAGCCCCCTACGAGCAGTACTTC.

This CDR3 reads CASSLEGAALGYGYTF. In nucleotides, the CDR3 is TGTGCCAGCAGCTTAGAGGGGGCTGCTCTCGGCTATGGCTACACCTTC. The chain recombines TRBV7-9 with TRBJ1-2, with 7 bases lining up with TRBD1. CDR1 is SEHNR and CDR2 is FQNEAQ in the germline V gene (reference sequence). The CDR3 runs to 16 residues. Germline trimming cut 1 base from V and 4 bases from J; bases unmatched to any gene: 9.

The chain employs TRBV25-1 and TRBJ2-3; 11 nucleotides align to TRBD2. The trim removed 6 bases at V and 1 base at J, leaving 6 bases unmatched. The CDR3 is 16 amino acids. CDR1 is MGHDK and CDR2 is SYGVNS in the germline V gene. The CDR3 loop is CASRGTSGIGTDTQYF. The CDR3 DNA sequence: TGTGCCAGCAGGGGGACTAGCGGTATCGGCACAGATACGCAGTATTTT.

This clone was seen a single time. V usage is TRBV5-4 and J usage is TRBJ2-1; 10 nucleotides agree with TRBD2. The CDR3 runs 16 residues. Germline assignment: CDR1 SGHNT and CDR2 YYREEE (reference sequence). The V segment lost 3 bases and the J segment 1 base; nucleotides outside the gene matches: 4. CDR3 residues: CASSSRTSGSYNEQFF. The CDR3 region has the DNA TGTGCCAGCAGCTCCCGGACTAGCGGATCCTACAATGAGCAGTTCTTC. The full variable domain, completed using reference TRBV5-4 and TRBJ2-1, is ETGVTQSPTHLIKTRGQQVTLRCSSQSGHNTVSWYQQALGQGPQFIFQYYREEENGRGNFPPRFSGLQFPNYSSELNVNALELDDSALYLCASSSRTSGSYNEQFFGPGTRLTVL.

The gene calls are TRBV11-2 and TRBJ2-3; maybe TRBD1 (5 bases). Per the germline V gene, CDR1 is SGHAT and CDR2 is FQNNGV. The CDR3 consists of 18 residues. V was trimmed by 4 bases and J by 1 base, leaving 21 bases between them. The CDR3 bases are TGTGCCAGCAGCTCAAGGGTATCCTCAGGGTCGGGCACAGATACGCAGTATTTT. Residues: CASSSRVSSGSGTDTQYF.

The chain carries TRBV27 and TRBJ1-1, with D perhaps matching TRBD1 (6 bases). This CDR3 comprises 14 residues. Trimming removed 2 bases at V and 5 bases at J, with 12 bases between. Looked up from germline, CDR1 is MNHEY and CDR2 is SMNVEV (reference sequence). CDR3 protein: CASSLGRGGTEAFF. The CDR3 DNA reads as TGTGCCAGCAGTTTAGGGAGGGGGGGGACTGAAGCTTTCTTT.

The CDR3 here is CASSIEHRAVSYEQYF. For the CDR3, the DNA is TGTGCCAGTAGTATAGAGCACAGGGCGGTGTCCTACGAGCAGTACTTC. V usage is TRBV19 and J usage is TRBJ2-7; tentatively, D is TRBD1 (6 bases). Germline V gene data show CDR1 as LNHDA and CDR2 as SQIVND (reference sequence). Trimming cost V 0 bases and J 1 base, with 13 bases left between them. CDR3 length: 16 amino acids.

The genes are TRBV23-1 and TRBJ2-7; 8 bases agree with TRBD1. TRBV23-1 is treated as an ORF (open reading frame) with a function not yet certain. The CDR3 covers 15 residues. V lost 6 bases and J lost 2; bases outside the gene matches: 9. CDR3 loop: CASSPGQGSPYEQYF. CDR3 DNA sequence: TGCGCCAGCAGCCCCGGACAGGGATCACCCTACGAGCAGTACTTC.

The J gene is TRBJ1-5, the V gene TRBV5-8; D remains unclear. Deletions cut 3 bases from V and 6 bases from J, with 22 bases between. This CDR3 is built from 17 residues. CDR1 is SGHTS, CDR2 YDEGEE, per germline. CDR3 loop: CASSYLLWATQVQPQHF. CDR3 DNA: TGTGCCAGCAGCTACCTCCTCTGGGCTACGCAGGTTCAGCCCCAGCATTTT.

The chain links TRBV7-8 to TRBJ1-4; D is perhaps TRBD1 (5 bases). The CDR3 loop spans 14 amino acids. V lost 5 bases and J 1 base, leaving 8 bases between the germline ends. The germline CDR1 and CDR2 sequences are SGHVS and FQNEAQ. CDR3 protein: CASSPRETNEKLFF. Here the CDR3 DNA reads TGTGCCAGCAGCCCCAGGGAAACTAATGAAAAACTGTTTTTT.